The 14 T cell receptor beta chains listed next were all sequenced from one sample in a study of cytomegalovirus exposure and HLA in healthy donors. Produced via immunoSEQ multiplex PCR; TCRdb's table is partial and in-frame only. This sample has more than 90,000 clones, with roughly nine tenths found just once. The specimen sequenced was PBMCs. The receptors shown here come from a young man in good health and CMV-seropositive.

This clone was seen just once. The gene calls are TRBV10-1 and TRBJ1-5, with 9 bases lining up with TRBD1. The CDR3 covers 12 residues. From germline, CDR1 is WNHNN and CDR2 SYGVQD (reference sequence). The junction had 2 bases not matched to a gene; V was cut back by 8 bases and J by 6 bases. The CDR3: CASGTGSQPQHF. The DNA of the CDR3 is TGCGCCAGCGGGACAGGGAGTCAGCCCCAGCATTTT.

V gene TRBV7-8 combines with J gene TRBJ2-7, with TRBD2 as a possible D gene (5 bases). Trimming pared 7 bases from V and 0 bases from J, leaving 13 bases between. Germline-derived CDR1 and CDR2 are SGHVS and FQNEAQ. The length of the CDR3 is 14 residues. DNA of the CDR3: TGTGCCAGCACAACCCGGGATAGCTCCTACGAGCAGTACTTC. Its protein is CASTTRDSSYEQYF.

V usage is TRBV7-2 and J usage is TRBJ1-5, with TRBD1 matching 9 bases. Germline V gene sequence: CDR1 SGHTA, CDR2 FQGNSA. This CDR3 region has 16 residues. V lost 1 base and J lost 5; bases outside the gene matches: 6. CDR3: CASSLGGQGWDQPQHF. DNA for the CDR3: TGTGCCAGCAGCTTAGGGGGACAGGGTTGGGATCAGCCCCAGCATTTT.

The V gene is TRBV28, the J gene TRBJ2-7; D uncertain. V was trimmed by 8 bases and J by 0 bases, leaving 17 bases between them. The CDR3 loop spans 15 amino acids. Germline assignment: CDR1 MDHEN and CDR2 SYDVKM. CDR3 DNA sequence: TGTGCCAGCGTGCCCAAAGGTCGGGTCTCCTACGAGCAGTACTTC. Protein sequence: CASVPKGRVSYEQYF.

A single count supports this clone. The chain has TRBV19 and TRBJ2-1; TRBD2 aligns across 13 bases. Trimming removed 6 bases from V and 0 bases from J; junction bases left unmatched: 8. The CDR3 totals 18 residues. Per germline, CDR1 LNHDA and CDR2 SQIVND (reference sequence). In DNA form, the CDR3 reads TGTGCCAGTAGACCGGGACTAGCGGGGCACAGCTCCTACAATGAGCAGTTCTTC. This codes for CASRPGLAGHSSYNEQFF.

This clone was found a few times. The chain couples TRBV7-6 to TRBJ2-1; 11 bases are a match to TRBD2. V gave up 4 bases and J gave up 11 bases; unmatched junction bases: 19. The germline V gene has CDR1 SGHVS and CDR2 FNYEAQ. This CDR3 comprises 18 residues. The CDR3 loop reads CASSSWSLRLAGGSKQFF. The CDR3 DNA follows: TGTGCCAGCAGCTCCTGGTCCTTAAGGCTAGCGGGGGGATCAAAGCAGTTCTTC.

The count of this clone is one. V usage is TRBV14 and J usage is TRBJ2-3; the match to TRBD1 covers 9 bases. There are 18 residues in the CDR3. J was trimmed by 2 bases and V by 3 bases; bases with no gene match: 12. From germline, CDR1 is SGHDN and CDR2 FVKESK. CDR3 bases: TGTGCCAGCAGCCAGTACAGGGGGCTCGGGCTAATCACAGATACGCAGTATTTT. This codes for CASSQYRGLGLITDTQYF.

Here the CDR3 DNA reads TGTGCCAGCAGCCAAGGTCCTAGCGGGGGGCCCGAATCAGATACGCAGTATTTT. This translates into CASSQGPSGGPESDTQYF. The chain employs TRBV4-2 and TRBJ2-3, with TRBD2 matching over 11 bases. The germline CDR1 and CDR2 sequences are LGHNA and YNFKEQ. This CDR3 is built from 18 residues. Losses at the gene ends were 1 base for V and 4 bases for J; bases not matched to a gene: 10.

The chain employs TRBV29-1 and TRBJ2-3, with TRBD2 identical over 7 bases. V was pared by 6 bases and J by 6 bases, with 0 bases of the junction left unmatched. Germline V gives CDR1 SQVTM, CDR2 ANQGSEA. The CDR3 consists of 10 residues. CDR3 residues: CSVGGDTQYF. Here the CDR3 DNA reads TGCAGCGTGGGGGGGGATACGCAGTATTTT.

The chain links TRBV29-1 to TRBJ2-3; the match to TRBD2 covers 7 bases. The ends lost 4 bases at V and 4 bases at J; junction bases unmatched: 5. Germline V gives CDR1 SQVTM, CDR2 ANQGSEA. The CDR3 contains 13 residues. CDR3 coding DNA: TGCAGCGTTGTGGGGGGGTTGGCAGATACGCAGTATTTT. As protein: CSVVGGLADTQYF.

In the case of this clone: This sample includes further DNA sequences coding for the same CDR3. The chain uses TRBV9 and TRBJ1-2; 8 nucleotides agree with TRBD1. The CDR3 runs to 13 residues. Looked up from germline, CDR1 is SGDLS and CDR2 is YYNGEE. With 0 bases clipped from V and 8 bases from J, the junction kept 3 bases outside the gene matches. For the CDR3, the DNA is TGTGCCAGCAGCGTAGGGGCAGGGGGCGGCTACACCTTC. It encodes CASSVGAGGGYTF.

This chain uses TRBV7-2 with TRBJ2-5; 9 nucleotides match TRBD1. CDR1 and CDR2 from the germline V gene are SGHTA and FQGNSA. This CDR3 contains 15 residues. V shed 5 bases, J shed 2 bases, and the junction held 6 bases outside the gene matches. The DNA of the CDR3 is TGTGCCAGCAGCCCCGGGACAGGGAGACAAGAGACCCAGTACTTC. Residues: CASSPGTGRQETQYF.

J is TRBJ1-4 and V is TRBV4-1, with D possibly matching TRBD1 (5 bases). Germline values: CDR1 MGHRA, CDR2 YSYEKL. The CDR3 runs to 15 residues. V was pared by 1 base and J by 8 bases, with 14 bases between. The CDR3 bases are TGCGCCAGCAGCCAAGGTTGGCAGGGAAGAGAAAAACTGTTTTTT. Its translation is CASSQGWQGREKLFF.

The chain combines TRBV13 with TRBJ1-5; D may be TRBD1 (5 bases). This CDR3 is 12 amino acids long. Looked up from germline, CDR1 is PRHDT and CDR2 is FYEKMQ (reference sequence). V lost 4 bases and J 9 bases, leaving 10 bases between the germline ends. In nucleotides, the CDR3 is TGTGCCAGCAGCTCCGGGGGGGGGCCCCAGCATTTT. Protein product: CASSSGGGPQHF.